This T cell receptor (beta chain) is drawn from a study of tumor and adjacent non-tumor tissue in lung cancer. Study at large: Patients were aged roughly 31 to 76, around ten men and roughly 5 women, stage I to III.

RNA was extracted from bulk tissue without any cell sorting. Donors were chemotherapy-naive, newly diagnosed lung cancer surgical patients in China, August–late 2014. Germline V CDR1 and CDR2: SGHRS, YFSETQ. The CDR3 contains 12 residues. V dropped 0 bases and J dropped 8 bases, with 8 bases sitting between them. TCRbeta libraries were built with three rounds of nested PCR, modified from ARM-PCR. Each CDR3 protein gets one entry after TCRdb re-called the multiplex PCR reads with MiXCR. The sample has roughly 65,000 distinct CDR3 sequences, 55% to 75% seen once. Findings and limits, study-wide: Tumor tissue had significantly higher TCR diversity than normal lung.

The table lists this clonotype with many counts. The antigen is not known. The sequenced sample was lung tumor tissue. This receptor was taken from a man aged 50 to 59 with non-small cell lung cancer. V gene TRBV5-1 combines with J gene TRBJ1-2; no clear D. The CDR3 nucleotides read TGCGCCAGCAGCTTGGCAGAGGAAGGCTACACCTTC. It specifies CASSLAEEGYTF.